This entry concerns a single T cell receptor (beta chain). There is no known antigen for this receptor. Base qualities are not at hand, and no much larger clone is one base apart. Donors were healthy HIV-negative adults with no recently reported acute infections or vaccinations. All donors were Caucasian adults living in Nashville, Tennessee, USA. Magnetic negative selection was used to enrich CD4+ T cells, after which naive cells were positively selected on CD45RA and the negative fraction became the memory subset. Blood was obtained by leukapheresis, after which PBMCs were separated by Ficoll-Histopaque density gradient centrifugation and cryopreserved in liquid nitrogen vapor phase. Analytical flow cytometry was used to check the purity and quantity of every magnetically sorted T cell population. From each sorted fraction, genomic DNA was isolated and quantified by UV absorbance on a Nanodrop 2000c.

This sample is drawn from a study of shared clonotypes between healthy human individuals (dated by TCRdb to about 2020). For the wider study: The cohort included a few men and a couple of women between 18 and 49 years of age. For each donor, CD4 naive and CD4 memory were each given three plates, CD8 naive was given two plates, and CD8 memory was given one plate. Blood TCR repertoires of a handful of healthy adults were deeply sequenced to estimate repertoire size and the extent of clonotype sharing between individuals. To increase sequencing depth and limit assay-specific biases, TCR repertoire library preparation and sequencing were carried out by different laboratories using diverse techniques. Leukapheresis yielded between about 0.9 and 9.5 billion PBMCs per donor.

What the study reported, not specific to this receptor: Sampling was restricted to blood, and TCR repertoires in tissues likely differ from the TCR repertoires found in blood. Rarefaction of sorted-subset datasets indicated incomplete sequencing despite the large sequencing depth. Estimated clonotype richness was generally larger for naive than for memory subsets. Because the study included only a small number of donors, the genetic and exposure-history diversity represented was limited. Across several donors, approximately 5% of naive CD4, 3% to 4% of naive CD8, 2.3% of memory CD4, and roughly 0.41% of memory CD8 clonotypes were shared. Compared with non-shared clonotypes, the clonotypes found in all four sorted-subset donors had higher generation probabilities. Based on pairwise subsampling, the degree of clonotype sharing among donors was expected to be affected by sequencing depth.

Using the deep immunoSEQ assay, TCR CDR3 regions were amplified from genomic DNA by multiplex PCR. Genomic DNA extracted from each cell subset was distributed evenly over all wells of several immunoSEQ 96-well plates, and each plate served as one replicate. For sorted subsets, each replicate PCR was loaded with roughly 200 ng genomic DNA, equivalent to some 27,000 T cell genomes. The purified libraries were quantified using a Qubit 3.0 fluorometer, sized with a Bioanalyzer 2100, and then quantified again using the KAPA Library Quantification kit. Each immunoSEQ 96-well plate was sequenced on its own single-read 150-cycle Illumina NextSeq 550 flow cell. The paper's processing steps were these. The immunoSEQ output contained only junctional sequences without quality scores, so filtering could not match that applied to full-length reads. Sequences were annotated with PyIR, a Python wrapper for IgBLAST v1.9, and V/J genes and CDR3 were assigned using IMGT germline references. Reads were removed for weak V/J assignments (E-value above 1e-6), missing CDR3, stop codons, out-of-frame junctions, or ambiguous translated residues. V3J clonotypes were defined as sequences sharing an identical inferred V gene, J gene, and CDR3 amino acid sequence. To compute the percentage overlap between repertoires, the number of shared unique clonotypes was divided by the size of the smaller repertoire. Richness of each repertoire was evaluated using RTK rarefaction, the Chao1 estimator, and Recon v2.1 estimates of unobserved clonotypes. For all TCRbeta clonotypes obtained by the gDNA method from four donors, generation probabilities were computed with OLGA. Sourced from immuneACCESS, this table was stored by TCRdb with only in-frame sequences that have V and J called. A share of the clones is absent; for the studies checked, an unresolved V gene accounts for under half, and the remainder has no known explanation. V, J and clone size are taken as reported in that table, and D and trimming were inferred from the DNA itself. The sample data list about 2.5 million clones, and 92% of these were observed just once. About 0.36% of the sample goes to the ten largest clones.

The germline V gene yields ENHRY for CDR1 and SYGVKD for CDR2. The germline V end is reduced by 6 bases and the J end by 1 base; junction bases left unmatched: 12. The CDR3 measures 18 amino acids from cysteine to phenylalanine. Here the CDR3 DNA is all that survives: 54 bases in frame from base 1. The specimen was naive CD4+ T cells from PBMCs. The cell subset or site label for this specimen denotes: CD45RA+ positively selected. The TCR sequence derives from a man between 18 and 35 years old in good health. Some clones in this sample may be carry-over from other donors' samples. The chain is encoded by TRBV10-3 joined to TRBJ2-7, with 13 bases aligning to TRBD2. The CDR3 reads CAISGRLAGGLVSYEQYF. The DNA sequence is given as TGTGCCATCAGCGGGCGACTAGCGGGAGGTCTCGTTTCCTACGAGCAGTACTTC.